This entry features one T cell receptor (beta chain) sequence. The sample is drawn from a study of radiation and T cells in renal cell carcinoma. Germline V gene sequence: CDR1 SGHTA, CDR2 FQGNSA. Trimming stripped 3 bases from V and 0 bases from J, with 9 bases between. The CDR3 has 14 amino acids. Time point noted: blood 4 weeks post-SBRT, at nephrectomy. Sample treatment: 15 Gy SBRT to primary tumor, nephrectomy 4 weeks later. This table comes from immunoSEQ multiplex PCR, and its TCRdb copy is limited to in-frame clones, with some not included. The table lists 60,000 or so clones, more than 60% of them singletons.

Sequenced here: blood, sampled from a patient whose treatment included radiotherapy and nephrectomy. The chain uses TRBV7-2 and TRBJ2-7; D is ambiguous. This TCR was sampled from a man aged 55 to 69 with renal cell carcinoma. The CDR3: CASSFHVISYEQYF. In DNA, the CDR3 is TGTGCCAGCAGCTTTCATGTGATCTCCTACGAGCAGTACTTC.